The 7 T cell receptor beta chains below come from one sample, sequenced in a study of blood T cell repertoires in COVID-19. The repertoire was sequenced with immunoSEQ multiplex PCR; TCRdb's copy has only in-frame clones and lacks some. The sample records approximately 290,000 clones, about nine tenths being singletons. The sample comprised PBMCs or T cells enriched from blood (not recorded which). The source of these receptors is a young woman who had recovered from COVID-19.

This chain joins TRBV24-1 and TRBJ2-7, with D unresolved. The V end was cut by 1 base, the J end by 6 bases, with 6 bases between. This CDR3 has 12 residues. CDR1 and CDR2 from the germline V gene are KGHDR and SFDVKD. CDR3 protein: CATSDFTGEQYF. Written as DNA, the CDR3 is TGTGCCACCAGTGATTTTACGGGCGAGCAGTACTTC.

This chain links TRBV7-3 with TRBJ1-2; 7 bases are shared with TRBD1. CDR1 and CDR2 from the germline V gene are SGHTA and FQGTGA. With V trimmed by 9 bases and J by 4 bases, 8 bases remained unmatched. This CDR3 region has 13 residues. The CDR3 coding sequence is TGTGCCAGTCGACAGGGAGTGGGCTATGGCTACACCTTC. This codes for CASRQGVGYGYTF. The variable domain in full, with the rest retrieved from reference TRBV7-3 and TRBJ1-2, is GAGVSQTPSNKVTEKGKYVELRCDPISGHTALYWYRQSLGQGPEFLIYFQGTGAADDSGLPNDRFFAVRPEGSVSTLKIQRTERGDSAVYLCASRQGVGYGYTFGSGTRLTVV.

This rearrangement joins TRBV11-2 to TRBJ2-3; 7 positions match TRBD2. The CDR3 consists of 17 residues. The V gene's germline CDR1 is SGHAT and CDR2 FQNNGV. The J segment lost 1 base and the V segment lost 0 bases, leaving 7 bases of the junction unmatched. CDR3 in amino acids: CASSLDLGTSGTDTQYF. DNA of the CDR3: TGTGCCAGCAGCTTAGATCTTGGAACTAGCGGCACAGATACGCAGTATTTT.

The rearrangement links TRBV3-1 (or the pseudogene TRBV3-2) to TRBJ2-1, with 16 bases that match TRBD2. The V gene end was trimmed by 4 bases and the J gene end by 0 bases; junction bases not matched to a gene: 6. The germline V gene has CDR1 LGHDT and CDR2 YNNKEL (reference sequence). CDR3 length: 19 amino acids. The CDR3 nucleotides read TGTGCCAGCAGCCCCTCGGGACTAGCGGGAGGGAGCTCCTACAATGAGCAGTTCTTC. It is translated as CASSPSGLAGGSSYNEQFF.

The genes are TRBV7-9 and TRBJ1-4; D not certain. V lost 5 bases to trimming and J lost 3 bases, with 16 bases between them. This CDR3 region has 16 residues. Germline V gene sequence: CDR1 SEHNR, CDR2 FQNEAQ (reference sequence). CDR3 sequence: CASSKERSAANEKLFF. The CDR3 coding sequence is TGTGCCAGCAGCAAAGAGAGGTCGGCAGCTAATGAAAAACTGTTTTTT. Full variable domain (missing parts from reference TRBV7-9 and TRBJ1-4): DTGVSQNPRHKITKRGQNVTFRCDPISEHNRLYWYRQTLGQGPEFLTYFQNEAQLEKSRLLSDRFSAERPKGSFSTLEIQRTEQGDSAMYLCASSKERSAANEKLFFGSGTQLSVL.

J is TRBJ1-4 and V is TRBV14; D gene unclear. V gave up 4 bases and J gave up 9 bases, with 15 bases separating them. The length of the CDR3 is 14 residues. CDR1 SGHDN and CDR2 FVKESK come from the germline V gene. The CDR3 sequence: CASSPSREGQKLFF. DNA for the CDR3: TGTGCCAGCAGCCCTTCTAGGGAGGGCCAAAAACTGTTTTTT.

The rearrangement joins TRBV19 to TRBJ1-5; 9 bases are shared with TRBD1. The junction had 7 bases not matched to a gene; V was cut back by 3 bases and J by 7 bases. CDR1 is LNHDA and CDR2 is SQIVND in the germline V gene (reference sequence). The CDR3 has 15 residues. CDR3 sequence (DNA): TGTGCCAGTAGTATGGGGACAGGGCTAGGGCAGCCCCAGCATTTT. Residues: CASSMGTGLGQPQHF.